The text below deals with one T cell receptor beta chain. The record originates from a study of PD-L1 blockade in urothelial cancer. The wider study: Treatment start was followed by blood analysis at 3 weeks (second dose) and again at 6 weeks. Typically, measured as a median, blood samples had more than 110,000 T cells.

Time point denoted: pretreatment peripheral blood. Only in-frame clones appear in the TCRdb table, and some are missing; sequencing was by immunoSEQ multiplex PCR. The sample records tens of thousands of clones, about 76% being singletons. Germline V CDR1 and CDR2: MNHNY, SVGAGI (reference sequence). V was pared by 6 bases and J by 1 base, with 11 bases of the junction left unmatched. The CDR3 sequence is 16 residues long. The chain recombines TRBV6-6 with TRBJ1-1; 7 nucleotides line up with TRBD1. Sequenced material: PBMCs, taken around atezolizumab (anti-PD-L1) treatment. This TCR came from a man aged 65 to 85 with urothelial cancer. In nucleotides, the CDR3 is TGTGCCAGCAGCCGGCCCCCGGGACAGAGGAACACTGAAGCTTTCTTT. Residues: CASSRPPGQRNTEAFF.